This T cell receptor beta chain was sequenced for a study of beta chain features in type 1 diabetes. CDR1 and CDR2 from the germline V gene are SGHAT and FQNNGV. The CDR3 extends over 19 amino acids. With 3 bases clipped from V and 2 bases from J, the junction kept 15 bases outside the gene matches. As for this clone: Its cognate antigen is unknown.

Overall study results and limits: It was possible that PCR favored shorter templates, equally so in patients and controls. In the patient group, naive, central memory and Treg TCRB repertoires seemed more alike than in the healthy donor group.

Stem cell-like memory, regulatory, central memory and naive CD4+ cells were sorted via CD45RO/CCR7/CD25/CD127/CD95/CD27. Sequencing targeted expressed TCRB transcripts, as all isolated RNA had been reverse transcribed. Sequenced by immunoSEQ multiplex PCR; TCRdb stores in-frame clones only, minus some. Among approximately 250,000 clones listed, around an eighth were seen once. Input material: naive CD4+ T cells from blood. The rearrangement uses TRBV11-2 and TRBJ2-7; 11 bases map to TRBD1. The origin of this receptor is a woman between 40 and 50 years old in good health. The CDR3 region is CASSFRTGGSQSSPYEQYF. CDR3 sequence (DNA): TGTGCCAGCAGCTTTCGGACAGGGGGCTCCCAGTCCTCTCCCTACGAGCAGTACTTC.